The 21 T cell receptor beta chains given below trace back to one sample, sequenced in a study of blood T cell repertoires in COVID-19. TCRdb keeps only in-frame clones here, not all; method: immunoSEQ multiplex PCR. This sample has some 29,000 clones, with roughly nine tenths found just once. Input material: peripheral blood. All receptors come from a human donor in a cohort sampled during active COVID-19.

J is TRBJ1-1 and V is TRBV6-2 or TRBV6-3; D gene unclear. From germline, CDR1 is MNHEY and CDR2 SVGEGT. V dropped 3 bases and J dropped 6 bases, with 14 bases sitting between them. CDR3 length: 14 amino acids. The CDR3 coding sequence is TGTGCCAGCAGTTATATCGGAGAGATGGCTGAAGCTTTCTTT. Protein product: CASSYIGEMAEAFF.

The CDR3 reads CASSQWGQGDSPLHF. The CDR3 DNA reads as TGTGCCAGCAGCCAATGGGGACAGGGGGATTCACCCCTCCACTTT. V usage is TRBV14 and J usage is TRBJ1-6, with 11 bases lining up with TRBD1. Looked up from germline, CDR1 is SGHDN and CDR2 is FVKESK. The CDR3 loop spans 15 amino acids. Trimming removed 2 bases from V and 8 bases from J; junction bases left unmatched: 2. Based on the CDR3 plus reference TRBV14 and TRBJ1-6, the full variable domain is EAGVTQFPSHSVIEKGQTVTLRCDPISGHDNLYWYRRVMGKEIKFLLHFVKESKQDESGMPNNRFLAERTGGTYSTLKVQPAELEDSGVYFCASSQWGQGDSPLHFGNGTRLTVT.

The chain combines TRBV7-2 with TRBJ1-5, with 9 bases fitting TRBD1. Germline CDR1 is SGHTA and CDR2 is FQGNSA. The CDR3 is made up of 14 amino acids. The V gene end was trimmed by 4 bases and the J gene end by 6 bases; junction bases not matched to a gene: 4. The chain's CDR3 is CASSSGTGSQPQHF. CDR3 nucleotides: TGTGCCAGCAGCTCCGGGACAGGGAGTCAGCCCCAGCATTTT.

The V and J genes are TRBV29-1 and TRBJ1-2; 10 bases align to TRBD1. The V gene's germline CDR1 is SQVTM and CDR2 ANQGSEA. Trimming removed 7 bases from V and 7 bases from J; junction bases left unmatched: 3. The CDR3 spans 11 residues. The CDR3 spells CSAGTGVGYTF. CDR3 DNA: TGCAGCGCCGGGACAGGGGTTGGCTACACCTTC. Full variable domain (outside the CDR3, taken from reference TRBV29-1 and TRBJ1-2): SAVISQKPSRDICQRGTSLTIQCQVDSQVTMMFWYRQQPGQSLTLIATANQGSEATYESGFVIDKFPISRPNLTFSTLTVSNMSPEDSSIYLCSAGTGVGYTFGSGTRLTVV.

The chain employs TRBV7-2 and TRBJ2-3; perhaps TRBD2 as D (5 bases). Germline V gene sequence: CDR1 SGHTA, CDR2 FQGNSA. V lost 9 bases, J lost 1 base, and 11 bases lay in between. This CDR3 is built from 13 residues. Here the CDR3 DNA reads TGTGCCAGTTCGTCGGAGGGCACAGATACGCAGTATTTT. Translating it yields CASSSEGTDTQYF. Full variable domain (missing parts from reference TRBV7-2 and TRBJ2-3): GAGVSQSPSNKVTEKGKDVELRCDPISGHTALYWYRQSLGQGLEFLIYFQGNSAPDKSGLPSDRFSAERTGGSVSTLTIQRTQQEDSAVYLCASSSEGTDTQYFGPGTRLTVL.

This rearrangement joins TRBV5-1 to TRBJ1-1, with 10 bases fitting TRBD1. This CDR3 has 16 residues. Germline assignment: CDR1 SGHRS and CDR2 YFSETQ. V lost 3 bases to trimming and J lost 1 base; unmatched junction nucleotides: 6. The CDR3 sequence: CASSSTGGGQNTEAFF. CDR3 in DNA: TGCGCCAGCAGCTCGACAGGGGGCGGTCAGAACACTGAAGCTTTCTTT.

The DNA for the CDR3 is TGTGCCAGCAGTTACTGGGCTAGCGGAAACACAGATACGCAGTATTTT. Translated, it gives CASSYWASGNTDTQYF. V is TRBV6-5 and J is TRBJ2-3, with 7 bases that match TRBD2. Germline trimming cut 1 base from V and 2 bases from J; bases unmatched to any gene: 6. The germline V gene has CDR1 MNHEY and CDR2 SVGAGI. The CDR3 is 16 amino acids.

Written as DNA, the CDR3 is TGTGCCAGCAGTTACTCACAGGCCGGCGGCTACACCTTC. Translation gives CASSYSQAGGYTF. J is TRBJ1-2 and V is TRBV6-6, with D possibly matching TRBD1 (5 bases). V gave up 0 bases and J gave up 8 bases, with 10 bases separating them. The germline CDR1 and CDR2 sequences are MNHNY and SVGAGI (reference sequence). The CDR3 has 13 amino acids.

The rearrangement links TRBV27 to TRBJ2-2; 9 nucleotides align to TRBD1. Trimming cost V 2 bases and J 7 bases; bases outside gene matches: 20. This CDR3 is built from 20 residues. Germline values: CDR1 MNHEY, CDR2 SMNVEV (reference sequence). The CDR3 protein is CASSLEALRSGTGRGGELFF. The CDR3, as DNA: TGTGCCAGCAGTTTAGAAGCCCTCCGTTCCGGGACAGGGCGCGGCGGGGAGCTGTTTTTT.

The CDR3 DNA reads as TGTGCCAGCAGCCAAGCGGGGGGCTACGAGCAGTACTTC. The encoded protein is CASSQAGGYEQYF. The V call is TRBV3-1 (or the pseudogene TRBV3-2), the J call TRBJ2-7; 7 bases match TRBD2. The CDR3 loop spans 13 amino acids. V was pared by 1 base and J by 3 bases, with 0 bases of the junction left unmatched. Germline lookup yields CDR1 LGHDT and CDR2 YNNKEL (reference sequence).

This chain uses TRBV19 with TRBJ1-2, with 7 positions matching TRBD1. CDR1 and CDR2 from the germline V gene are LNHDA and SQIVND (reference sequence). Trimming at V came to 1 base and at J to 4 bases, leaving 6 bases not matched to a gene. The CDR3 is made up of 15 amino acids. In DNA form, the CDR3 reads TGTGCCAGTAGTATAGGGTACGGGACAGCCTATGGCTACACCTTC. Its translation is CASSIGYGTAYGYTF.

This clone was counted a single time. The J gene is TRBJ2-3, the V gene TRBV2; maybe TRBD2 (5 bases). Deletions cut 2 bases from V and 4 bases from J, with 13 bases between. The CDR3 consists of 15 residues. The V gene's germline CDR1 is SNHLY and CDR2 FYNNEI. CDR3 loop: CASSERVPGADTQYF. The CDR3 bases are TGTGCCAGCAGTGAAAGAGTCCCCGGGGCAGATACGCAGTATTTT.

This clone has just one count. The V gene is TRBV27, the J gene TRBJ1-2, with D tentatively TRBD1 (5 bases). The germline V gene has CDR1 MNHEY and CDR2 SMNVEV (reference sequence). The CDR3 covers 13 residues. With 8 bases removed from V and 8 bases from J, the gap between germline ends came to 18 bases. For the CDR3, the DNA is TGTGCCAGCGGGAGGGGAAACCGGTTGGGCTACACCTTC. Residues: CASGRGNRLGYTF.

This CDR3 is CASSLPGGPDNEQFF. CDR3 DNA: TGTGCCAGCAGCTTACCGGGGGGACCGGACAATGAGCAGTTCTTC. The V and J genes are TRBV7-6 and TRBJ2-1, with 7 nucleotides matching TRBD2. The J segment lost 5 bases and the V segment lost 2 bases, leaving 6 bases of the junction unmatched. Germline CDR1 is SGHVS and CDR2 is FNYEAQ. There are 15 residues in the CDR3.

The chain carries TRBV7-9 and TRBJ1-5; D ambiguous. Germline CDR1 SEHNR, CDR2 FQNEAQ (reference sequence). The CDR3 has 14 amino acids. V dropped 1 base and J dropped 5 bases, with 9 bases sitting between them. The CDR3 bases are TGTGCCAGCAGCTTAGGGCCAGAGGATCAGCCCCAGCATTTT. It translates to CASSLGPEDQPQHF.

As DNA, the CDR3 is TGTGCCAGCAAGCCGGGGAAGAGTAACACTGAAGCTTTCTTT. Protein: CASKPGKSNTEAFF. The chain joins TRBV6-5 to TRBJ1-1, with unresolved D. V dropped 7 bases and J dropped 2 bases, with 14 bases sitting between them. The CDR3 sequence is 14 residues long. CDR1 MNHEY and CDR2 SVGAGI come from the germline V gene.

The genes are TRBV5-8 and TRBJ1-3; D unclear. V shed 0 bases and J shed 0 bases, with 7 bases lying between them. The CDR3 contains 15 residues. Germline values: CDR1 SGHTS, CDR2 YDEGEE. The CDR3 loop reads CASSLEPSSGNTIYF. Here the CDR3 DNA reads TGTGCCAGCAGCTTGGAACCTAGCTCTGGAAACACCATATATTTT.

This chain connects TRBV28 to TRBJ1-1; D not resolved. Trimming shortened V by 10 bases and J by 5 bases, and 8 bases separated the two germline ends. The CDR3 contains 10 residues. CDR1 and CDR2 from the germline V gene are MDHEN and SYDVKM. In DNA form, the CDR3 reads TGTGCCACGAAGCGGACTGAAGCTTTCTTT. Translation: CATKRTEAFF.

The chain is built from TRBV4-2 and TRBJ1-1; 11 bases match TRBD1. The CDR3 is 18 amino acids. Looked up from germline, CDR1 is LGHNA and CDR2 is YNFKEQ. V lost 1 base and J lost 3; bases outside the gene matches: 10. Here the CDR3 reads CASSQGTGGQRLDTEAFF. CDR3 nucleotides: TGTGCCAGCAGCCAAGGGACAGGGGGCCAGAGGCTGGACACTGAAGCTTTCTTT.

This chain connects TRBV12-3 or TRBV12-4 to TRBJ1-6; the D is unclear. This CDR3 contains 13 residues. V was cut by 5 bases and J by 13 bases, with 15 bases left in between. The CDR3 DNA is TGTGCCAGCAGTGCCTTCGAGGCCGAGCCCCTCCACTTT. Translation: CASSAFEAEPLHF.

This clone was found a few times. V and J are TRBV29-1 and TRBJ1-2; possibly TRBD1 for D (6 bases). Germline V lookup: CDR1 SQVTM, CDR2 ANQGSEA. CDR3 length: 15 amino acids. With 4 bases removed from V and 4 bases from J, the gap between germline ends came to 19 bases. In DNA, the CDR3 is TGCAGCGTTGGACCGGGGGGGCATCCCTCCTATGGCTACACCTTC. This gives the protein CSVGPGGHPSYGYTF.